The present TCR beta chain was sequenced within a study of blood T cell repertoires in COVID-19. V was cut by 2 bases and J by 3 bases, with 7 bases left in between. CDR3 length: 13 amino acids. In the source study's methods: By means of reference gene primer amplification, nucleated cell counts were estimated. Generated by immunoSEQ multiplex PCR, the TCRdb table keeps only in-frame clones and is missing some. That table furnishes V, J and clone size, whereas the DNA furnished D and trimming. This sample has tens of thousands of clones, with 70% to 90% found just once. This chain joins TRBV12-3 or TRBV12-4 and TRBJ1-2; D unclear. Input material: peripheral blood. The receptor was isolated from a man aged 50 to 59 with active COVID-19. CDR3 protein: CASSLRLDYGYTF. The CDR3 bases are TGTGCCAGCAGTTTACGACTGGACTATGGCTACACCTTC.